A single T cell receptor beta chain is shown here with its context. This sample was taken from a study of blood T cell repertoires in COVID-19. Study-level background: The United States, Italy and Spain supplied acute and convalescent COVID-19 samples. PBMCs, B-cell-depleted T cells, or T cells were the source of the cDNA or gDNA that made up the material.

In the authors' workflow: It was from reference gene primer amplification that nucleated cell counts were estimated. Sequencing was performed with immunoSEQ multiplex PCR; in TCRdb, only in-frame clones are kept and a portion is missing. V and J calls and clone size are given by that table; D and trimming were obtained from the DNA. The repertoire holds some 50,000 clones, with approximately 87% as singletons. Trimming left V 5 bases short and J 0 bases short, with 8 bases between. Germline values: CDR1 SEHNR, CDR2 FQNEAQ (reference sequence). The CDR3 has 13 amino acids. This clonotype was obtained from a man aged 50-60 years with acute or convalescent COVID-19. Sequencing was performed on peripheral blood. The chain is built from TRBV7-9 and TRBJ2-7; D is unresolved. The CDR3 bases are TGTGCCAGCAGCGACCGGGTCTCCTACGAGCAGTACTTC. Protein sequence: CASSDRVSYEQYF.